This record covers a single T cell receptor beta chain. Its specificity is not known. Both TRBC1 and TRBC2 were covered by a beta constant-region primer of two equimolar oligonucleotides. Ligated cDNA was amplified by four rounds of PCR with nested alpha and beta constant-region primers and SP2. TCRdb independently ran MiXCR on the UMI-ligation and nested PCR reads; one entry per CDR3 protein. There are 120,000 to 150,000 distinct CDR3 sequences in the sample; under 25% occur only once, and around 0.097% lies in the top ten. The germline CDR1 and CDR2 sequences are DFQATT and SNEGSKA (reference sequence). The CDR3 loop spans 13 amino acids. The V and J ends lost 6 bases and 4 bases, in that order; junction bases with no gene match: 7. The data stem from a study of naive and memory T cell subsets. Points from the study as a whole: A few larger clonotypes appeared in naive repertoires, especially CD8, possibly memory cells re-expressing CD45RA.

Cells stained for CD3, CD4, CD8, CD45RA and CD27 were sorted into four subsets. The rearrangement links TRBV20-1 to TRBJ1-1; 8 positions agree with TRBD1. The TCR sequence derives from a human donor in good health. Sample: naive CD4+ T cells from blood. In DNA, the CDR3 is TGCAGTGCGGACAGGGCGGGAGGCACTGAAGCTTTCTTT. Protein product: CSADRAGGTEAFF.